A single sample is the source of the 18 T cell receptor beta chains below, sequenced in a study of OX40 agonist ivuxolimab in advanced cancers. TCRdb's copy holds only in-frame clones and misses some; the assay was immunoSEQ multiplex PCR. The profile covers 70,000 to 95,000 clones, with about 93% appearing a single time and just over 20% taken by the ten largest. The material sequenced was CD4+ or CD8+ T cells sorted from blood, taken in a trial of the OX40 agonist ivuxolimab. The source of these receptors is an adult with an advanced solid tumor such as melanoma, head and neck, liver or kidney cancer.

The chain recombines TRBV19 with TRBJ1-5; D is undetermined. This CDR3 has 12 amino acids. V lost 3 bases, J lost 9 bases, and 9 bases lay in between. Germline CDR1 is LNHDA and CDR2 is SQIVND (reference sequence). This CDR3 reads CASSIPGRPQHF. The CDR3, as DNA: TGTGCCAGTAGTATCCCCGGGCGGCCCCAGCATTTT.

The genes are TRBV4-3 and TRBJ1-1, with TRBD1 as a possible D gene (5 bases). The V gene lost 0 bases and the J gene lost 1 base, with 15 bases spanning the gap. CDR1 is LGHNA and CDR2 is YSLEER in the germline V gene. The CDR3 consists of 17 residues. CDR3 nucleotides: TGCGCCAGCAGCCAAGAAATAGGACGGGGCGCGAACACTGAAGCTTTCTTT. Translation: CASSQEIGRGANTEAFF.

The rearrangement joins TRBV2 to TRBJ1-2, with D possibly being TRBD1 (5 bases). The CDR3 covers 15 residues. Trimming cost V 2 bases and J 8 bases, with 18 bases left between them. CDR1 and CDR2 from the germline V gene are SNHLY and FYNNEI. For the CDR3, the DNA is TGTGCCAGCAGTGAACCAGGGACGAGGGACGAGGGCTACACCTTC. Protein sequence: CASSEPGTRDEGYTF.

This chain joins TRBV28 and TRBJ2-7, with TRBD2 identical over 8 bases. Germline values: CDR1 MDHEN, CDR2 SYDVKM. V shed 2 bases, J shed 7 bases, and the junction held 13 bases outside the gene matches. The CDR3 totals 16 residues. CDR3 sequence (DNA): TGTGCCAGCAGTTTACTCCCTCGGGGACTAGGGGTAGAGCAGTACTTC. Its protein product is CASSLLPRGLGVEQYF. The variable domain in full, completed from reference TRBV28 and TRBJ2-7, reads DVKVTQSSRYLVKRTGEKVFLECVQDMDHENMFWYRQDPGLGLRLIYFSYDVKMKEKGDIPEGYSVSREKKERFSLILESASTNQTSMYLCASSLLPRGLGVEQYFGPGTRLTVT.

This chain joins TRBV11-2 and TRBJ1-4, with D maybe TRBD1 (5 bases). V lost 1 base and J 2 bases, leaving 8 bases between the germline ends. The length of the CDR3 is 15 residues. Germline V lookup: CDR1 SGHAT, CDR2 FQNNGV. The CDR3 region is CASSLGQGTNEKLFF. The CDR3 DNA reads as TGTGCCAGCAGCTTAGGGCAGGGTACTAATGAAAAACTGTTTTTT.

In this sample, this clone turned up once. V gene TRBV28 combines with J gene TRBJ1-2; 11 positions agree with TRBD1. The CDR3 extends over 16 amino acids. Germline CDR1 and CDR2: MDHEN and SYDVKM. The junction had 11 bases not matched to a gene; V was cut back by 7 bases and J by 4 bases. CDR3 in DNA: TGTGCCAGCACCTCAGGACAGGGGGCTTTAGTCTATGGCTACACCTTC. Encoded protein: CASTSGQGALVYGYTF.

The CDR3 spells CASSPTFGEQGGNQPQHF. The CDR3 coding sequence is TGTGCCAGCAGCCCCACATTCGGGGAACAGGGCGGCAATCAGCCCCAGCATTTT. This rearrangement joins TRBV7-8 to TRBJ1-5; possible D gene TRBD1, 6 bases. Germline V lookup: CDR1 SGHVS, CDR2 FQNEAQ. Trimming cost V 5 bases and J 2 bases, with 22 bases left between them. This CDR3 is 18 amino acids long. Complete variable domain (other parts from reference TRBV7-8 and TRBJ1-5): GAGVSQSPRYKVAKRGQDVALRCDPISGHVSLFWYQQALGQGPEFLTYFQNEAQLDKSGLPSDRFFAERPEGSVSTLKIQRTQQEDSAVYLCASSPTFGEQGGNQPQHFGDGTRLSIL.

V usage is TRBV12-5 and J usage is TRBJ2-3, with TRBD2 matching over 8 bases. Trimming removed 5 bases from V and 0 bases from J; junction bases left unmatched: 7. Germline V gives CDR1 LGHNT, CDR2 FRNRAP. The length of the CDR3 is 16 residues. The CDR3, as DNA: TGTGCTAGTGGTCCGCAGCGGGGGACTAGCACAGATACGCAGTATTTT. It yields the protein CASGPQRGTSTDTQYF.

The chain joins TRBV10-1 to TRBJ2-1; weak D call: TRBD2 (6 bases). Germline V gene sequence: CDR1 WNHNN, CDR2 SYGVQD (reference sequence). The CDR3 spans 12 residues. V lost 2 bases and J 12 bases, leaving 11 bases between the germline ends. This CDR3 is CASSEGGMWQFF. For the CDR3, the DNA is TGCGCCAGCAGTGAGGGGGGGATGTGGCAGTTCTTC.

The chain combines TRBV27 with TRBJ2-7, with D maybe TRBD2 (5 bases). Germline V CDR1 and CDR2: MNHEY, SMNVEV (reference sequence). This CDR3 comprises 12 residues. Trimming left V 7 bases short and J 2 bases short, with 9 bases between. The CDR3 is CASTDSTYEQYF. The DNA for the CDR3 is TGTGCCAGCACGGACTCTACCTACGAGCAGTACTTC.

This rearrangement joins TRBV7-9 to TRBJ1-1; the match to TRBD1 covers 7 bases. The germline CDR1 and CDR2 sequences are SEHNR and FQNEAQ (reference sequence). Trimming removed 4 bases from V and 0 bases from J; junction bases left unmatched: 8. CDR3 length: 16 residues. Here the CDR3 reads CASSSYRGRMNTEAFF. The CDR3 nucleotides are TGTGCCAGCAGCTCCTACAGGGGACGAATGAACACTGAAGCTTTCTTT.

The chain employs TRBV27 and TRBJ2-7; 9 bases align to TRBD2. The V gene's germline CDR1 is MNHEY and CDR2 SMNVEV (reference sequence). This CDR3 is built from 16 residues. The junction had 9 bases not matched to a gene; V was cut back by 4 bases and J by 2 bases. This chain's CDR3 is CASSYREGLATYEQYF. The CDR3 DNA reads as TGTGCCAGCAGTTACCGAGAGGGACTAGCAACCTACGAGCAGTACTTC.

J is TRBJ2-7 and V is TRBV5-1; 8 nucleotides align to TRBD1. With 4 bases clipped from V and 0 bases from J, the junction kept 3 bases outside the gene matches. The CDR3 sequence is 14 residues long. The germline gives CDR1 SGHRS, CDR2 YFSETQ. As DNA, the CDR3 is TGCGCCAGCAGCCAAGGGACAGGCTCCTACGAGCAGTACTTC. This translates into CASSQGTGSYEQYF.

The genes are TRBV25-1 and TRBJ1-1; D call uncertain. V gave up 4 bases and J gave up 3 bases, with 9 bases separating them. The CDR3 has 13 amino acids. Per the germline V gene, CDR1 is MGHDK and CDR2 is SYGVNS. The CDR3, as DNA: TGTGCCAGCAGTGTCAGCGCATACACTGAAGCTTTCTTT. This gives the protein CASSVSAYTEAFF. The whole variable domain, remainder taken from reference TRBV25-1 and TRBJ1-1, is EADIYQTPRYLVIGTGKKITLECSQTMGHDKMYWYQQDPGMELHLIHYSYGVNSTEKGDLSSESTVSRIRTEHFPLTLESARPSHTSQYLCASSVSAYTEAFFGQGTRLTVV.

The chain links TRBV7-6 to TRBJ1-1; weak D call: TRBD1 (5 bases). Germline V gene sequence: CDR1 SGHVS, CDR2 FNYEAQ. V was pared by 1 base and J by 3 bases, with 15 bases between. The CDR3 runs 16 residues. The CDR3 protein is CASSLVRGLVDTEAFF. Written as DNA, the CDR3 is TGTGCCAGCAGCTTAGTGAGGGGCCTGGTGGACACTGAAGCTTTCTTT.

This rearrangement joins TRBV4-3 to TRBJ2-1; 7 bases align to TRBD1. The CDR3 consists of 14 residues. Germline values: CDR1 LGHNA, CDR2 YSLEER. V trimming: 5 bases; J trimming: 4 bases; junction bases outside the gene matches: 5. Here the CDR3 DNA reads TGCGCCAGCAGCACACGGACAGGATACAATGAGCAGTTCTTC. This codes for CASSTRTGYNEQFF.

This rearrangement joins TRBV5-1 to TRBJ2-7; tentatively, D is TRBD1 or TRBD2 (6 bases each). With 3 bases removed from V and 3 bases from J, the gap between germline ends came to 22 bases. The CDR3 consists of 17 residues. The germline gives CDR1 SGHRS, CDR2 YFSETQ. The CDR3 here is CASSSLGGLAADYEQYF. The CDR3, as DNA: TGCGCCAGCAGCTCCCTCGGGGGCCTAGCTGCCGACTACGAGCAGTACTTC.

V gene TRBV30 combines with J gene TRBJ2-7; no reliable D call. In germline, CDR1 is GTSNPN, CDR2 SVGIG (reference sequence). Between the trimmed V and J ends, which lost 2 bases and 6 bases, there was a span of 17 bases. CDR3 length: 14 residues. CDR3 DNA sequence: TGTGCCTGGAGTACCGTGCAGGAATCGTCCGAGCAGTACTTC. It specifies CAWSTVQESSEQYF.